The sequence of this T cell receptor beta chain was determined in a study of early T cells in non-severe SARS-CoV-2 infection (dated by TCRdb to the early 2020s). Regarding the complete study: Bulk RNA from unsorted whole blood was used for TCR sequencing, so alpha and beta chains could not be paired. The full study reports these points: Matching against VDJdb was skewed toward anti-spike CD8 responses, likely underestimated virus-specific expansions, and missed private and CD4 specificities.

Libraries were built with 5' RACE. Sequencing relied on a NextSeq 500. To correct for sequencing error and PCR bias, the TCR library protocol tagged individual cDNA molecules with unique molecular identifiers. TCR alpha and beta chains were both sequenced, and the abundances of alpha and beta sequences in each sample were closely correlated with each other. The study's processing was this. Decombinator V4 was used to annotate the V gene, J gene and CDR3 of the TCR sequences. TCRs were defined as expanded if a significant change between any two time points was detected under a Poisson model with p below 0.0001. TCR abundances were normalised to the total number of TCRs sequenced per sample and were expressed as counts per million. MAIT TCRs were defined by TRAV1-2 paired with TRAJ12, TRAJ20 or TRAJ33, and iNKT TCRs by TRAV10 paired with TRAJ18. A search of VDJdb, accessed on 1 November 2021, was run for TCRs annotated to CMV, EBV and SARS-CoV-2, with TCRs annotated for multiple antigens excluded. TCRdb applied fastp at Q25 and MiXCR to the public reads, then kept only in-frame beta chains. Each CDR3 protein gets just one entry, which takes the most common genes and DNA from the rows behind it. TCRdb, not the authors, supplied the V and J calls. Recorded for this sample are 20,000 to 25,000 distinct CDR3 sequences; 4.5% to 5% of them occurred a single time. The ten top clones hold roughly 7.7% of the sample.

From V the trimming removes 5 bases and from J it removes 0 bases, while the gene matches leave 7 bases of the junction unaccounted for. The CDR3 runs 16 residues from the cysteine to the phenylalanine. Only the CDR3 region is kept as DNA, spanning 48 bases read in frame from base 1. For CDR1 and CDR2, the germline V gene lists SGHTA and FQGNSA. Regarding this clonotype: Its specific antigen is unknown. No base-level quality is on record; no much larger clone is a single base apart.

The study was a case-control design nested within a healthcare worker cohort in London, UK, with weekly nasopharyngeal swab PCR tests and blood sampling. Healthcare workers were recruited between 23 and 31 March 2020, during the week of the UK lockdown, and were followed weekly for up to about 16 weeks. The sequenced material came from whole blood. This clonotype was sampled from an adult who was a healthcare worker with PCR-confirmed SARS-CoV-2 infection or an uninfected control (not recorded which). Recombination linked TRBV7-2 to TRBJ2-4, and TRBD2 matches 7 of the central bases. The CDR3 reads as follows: CASSTGLGLAKNIQYF. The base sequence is TGTGCCAGCAGCACTGGACTAGGTTTAGCCAAAAACATTCAGTACTTC. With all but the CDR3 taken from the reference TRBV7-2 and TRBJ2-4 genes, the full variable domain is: GAGVSQSPSNKVTEKGKDVELRCDPISGHTALYWYRQSLGQGLEFLIYFQGNSAPDKSGLPSDRFSAERTGGSVSTLTIQRTQQEDSAVYLCASSTGLGLAKNIQYFGAGTRLSVL.